This is a list of T cell receptor beta chains from one sample in a study of cytomegalovirus exposure and HLA in healthy donors. The table came from immunoSEQ multiplex PCR; TCRdb's copy has only in-frame clones and leaves some out. The sample includes 150,000 to 200,000 clones, less than 90% of them seen just once. What was sequenced was PBMCs. The source of these receptors is a woman aged 25-40 years in good health and CMV-seronegative. Each CDR3 is given with its conserved first and last residue. The order of the fields is J gene, V gene, D gene, clone size, CDR3 protein, CDR3 DNA. A D gene is named only where the DNA matches it firmly. Clone size appears in some rows only: once, few, many, or a class for an expanded clone.

TRBJ1-2 | TRBV4-3 | TRBD1 | NA | CASSQDYRGAYGYTF | TGCGCCAGCAGCCAAGATTACAGGGGAGCCTATGGCTACACCTTC
TRBJ2-6 | TRBV6-5 | NA | few | CASSYSTGGANVLTF | TGTGCCAGCAGTTACTCGACAGGTGGGGCCAACGTCCTGACTTTC
TRBJ2-7 | TRBV18 | NA | NA | CASSIRDLSYEQYF | TGTGCCAGCTCAATCCGGGACCTCTCCTACGAGCAGTACTTC
TRBJ2-7 | TRBV23-1 | TRBD1 | NA | CASSRLQGENYEQYF | TGCGCCAGCAGTCGGTTGCAGGGGGAAAACTACGAGCAGTACTTC
TRBJ2-7 | TRBV7-2 | TRBD2 | NA | CASSLVSSGSSYEQYF | TGTGCCAGCAGCTTAGTTAGTAGCGGGAGCTCCTACGAGCAGTACTTC
TRBJ2-3 | TRBV9 | NA | few | CASSVDRDTQYF | TGTGCCAGCAGCGTAGATCGAGATACGCAGTATTTT
TRBJ2-1 | TRBV5-8 | NA | NA | CASRSVGFSSYNEQFF | TGTGCCAGCAGGTCGGTTGGGTTCAGCTCCTACAATGAGCAGTTCTTC
TRBJ2-7 | TRBV7-2 | NA | NA | CASSFFAPLRGEQYF | TGTGCCAGCAGCTTCTTTGCGCCCCTGCGCGGCGAGCAGTACTTC
TRBJ2-2 | TRBV5-1 | NA | once | CASSLARAHTGELFF | TGCGCCAGCAGCTTGGCTCGGGCGCACACCGGGGAGCTGTTTTTT
TRBJ2-2 | TRBV6-1 | NA | NA | CASSDRRHSNTGELFF | TGTGCCAGCAGTGACAGACGTCACTCGAACACCGGGGAGCTGTTTTTT
TRBJ2-7 | TRBV13 | NA | once | CASSPTGTPYEQYF | TGTGCCAGCAGCCCCACAGGGACACCCTACGAGCAGTACTTC
TRBJ1-2 | TRBV28 | NA | NA | CASSFHRNGYTF | TGTGCCAGCAGTTTCCACAGAAACGGCTACACCTTC
TRBJ2-7 | TRBV6-5 | NA | NA | CASWRGPTYEQYF | TGTGCCAGCTGGAGGGGCCCCACCTACGAGCAGTACTTC
TRBJ2-7 | TRBV14 | NA | NA | CASSHPRTEEYEQYF | TGTGCCAGCAGCCACCCCAGGACAGAAGAGTACGAGCAGTACTTC